One sample yielded the 8 T cell receptor beta chains listed below, sequenced in a study of CD8 T cells in ankylosing spondylitis. Overall study results and limits: Apparently characteristic of ankylosing spondylitis blood was a TCR beta motif (about eight highly homologous variants).

TCRdb analysed the 5' RACE reads with MiXCR anew, one entry per CDR3 protein. Here the sample spans 800,000 to 900,000 distinct CDR3 sequences, 10% to 15% being singletons. These receptors' targets are unknown. Sample: blood, either unsorted or a sorted T cell fraction (not recorded which). The source of these receptors is a male donor with ankylosing spondylitis.

This clonotype has a count of ten or more. This sequence joins TRBV7-2 and TRBJ2-1; D possibly corresponds to TRBD2 (6 bases). Looked up from germline, CDR1 is SGHTA and CDR2 is FQGNSA. V dropped 1 base and J dropped 7 bases, with 11 bases sitting between them. There are 14 residues in the CDR3. Written as DNA, the CDR3 is TGTGCCAGCAGCTTAGTACTAGCCCAGAATGAGCAGTTCTTC. Translated: CASSLVLAQNEQFF.

This clonotype was observed a handful of times. This chain links TRBV6-6 with TRBJ1-1; possibly TRBD1 for D (6 bases). Trimming took off 5 bases at V and 12 bases at J, with 16 bases between the two ends. From germline, CDR1 is MNHNY and CDR2 SVGAGI (reference sequence). The CDR3 length is 12 residues. This CDR3 reads CASSPGGGAPFF. In DNA form, the CDR3 reads TGTGCCAGCAGTCCCGGGGGGGGCGCGCCTTTCTTT.

This sequence joins TRBV30 and TRBJ1-4; D ambiguous. Trimming pared 1 base from V and 8 bases from J, leaving 8 bases between. This CDR3 is 12 amino acids long. Germline values: CDR1 GTSNPN, CDR2 SVGIG (reference sequence). The CDR3 protein is CAWSEEGEKLFF. The CDR3, as DNA: TGTGCCTGGAGTGAAGAAGGAGAAAAACTGTTTTTT.

This clonotype showed up just a few times. The rearrangement joins TRBV18 to TRBJ2-1, with D perhaps matching TRBD2 (6 bases). The germline gives CDR1 KGHSH, CDR2 LQKENI. The CDR3 runs to 17 residues. The V end was cut by 1 base, the J end by 6 bases, with 19 bases between. The CDR3 sequence: CASSPRVSGITTNEQFF. The CDR3 region has the DNA TGTGCCAGCTCACCACGGGTTAGCGGAATCACAACCAATGAGCAGTTCTTC.

This clonotype has at least ten counts. V usage is TRBV12-3 or TRBV12-4 and J usage is TRBJ2-2, with 7 nucleotides matching TRBD1. The length of the CDR3 is 15 residues. Trimming removed 6 bases from V and 7 bases from J; junction bases left unmatched: 11. The CDR3 reads CASSHPRDRIGELFF. CDR3 nucleotide sequence: TGTGCCAGCAGCCACCCCCGGGACAGAATCGGGGAGCTGTTTTTT.

The gene calls are TRBV7-9 and TRBJ1-1, with D hard to call. CDR1 SEHNR and CDR2 FQNEAQ come from the germline V gene (reference sequence). Trimming stripped 6 bases from V and 7 bases from J, with 18 bases between. This CDR3 has 14 residues. The CDR3 reads CASSEGVMALEAFF. The CDR3 DNA sequence: TGTGCCAGCAGTGAAGGAGTTATGGCCCTTGAAGCTTTCTTT. Supplemented by reference TRBV7-9 and TRBJ1-1, the full variable domain reads DTGVSQNPRHKITKRGQNVTFRCDPISEHNRLYWYRQTLGQGPEFLTYFQNEAQLEKSRLLSDRFSAERPKGSFSTLEIQRTEQGDSAMYLCASSEGVMALEAFFGQGTRLTVV.

This clonotype came up a few times. This chain links TRBV7-9 with TRBJ2-1, with TRBD1 matching 8 bases. The CDR3 is made up of 15 amino acids. CDR1 and CDR2 from the germline V gene are SEHNR and FQNEAQ (reference sequence). With V trimmed by 3 bases and J by 9 bases, 10 bases remained unmatched. The CDR3 DNA follows: TGTGCCAGCAGCTTCACCAGGGGGCGACTAACTGAGCAGTTCTTC. This codes for CASSFTRGRLTEQFF.

The table lists this clonotype with many counts. This chain connects TRBV7-2 to TRBJ1-3, with TRBD1 identical over 7 bases. Germline V lookup: CDR1 SGHTA, CDR2 FQGNSA. The CDR3 spans 13 residues. The junction had 4 bases not matched to a gene; V was cut back by 5 bases and J by 6 bases. CDR3 coding DNA: TGTGCCAGCAGCGCGGGACAGACAAACACCATATATTTT. This encodes CASSAGQTNTIYF.